This T cell receptor (beta chain) was captured by sequencing in a study of cytomegalovirus exposure and HLA in healthy donors. Study-level points and caveats: Several of the most significant clusters appeared, in a later analysis, to be linked to common viral pathogens.

CDR3 size: 16 residues. The trim removed 5 bases at V and 0 bases at J, leaving 5 bases unmatched. CDR1 and CDR2 from the germline V gene are LNHDA and SQIVND (reference sequence). Note on this clone: Its antigen is unidentified.

Primers: 60 Vbeta forward and 13 Jbeta reverse. Some clones are missing from TCRdb's copy, which holds only in-frame ones; the method was immunoSEQ multiplex PCR. The sample's table shows 100,000 to 150,000 clones. The TCR was taken from a middle-aged woman in good health and CMV-seropositive. J is TRBJ1-1 and V is TRBV19; 11 bases map to TRBD1. Sequenced input: PBMCs. CDR3 protein: CASSPGTGGMNTEAFF. Here the CDR3 DNA reads TGTGCCAGTAGTCCAGGGACAGGGGGAATGAACACTGAAGCTTTCTTT.